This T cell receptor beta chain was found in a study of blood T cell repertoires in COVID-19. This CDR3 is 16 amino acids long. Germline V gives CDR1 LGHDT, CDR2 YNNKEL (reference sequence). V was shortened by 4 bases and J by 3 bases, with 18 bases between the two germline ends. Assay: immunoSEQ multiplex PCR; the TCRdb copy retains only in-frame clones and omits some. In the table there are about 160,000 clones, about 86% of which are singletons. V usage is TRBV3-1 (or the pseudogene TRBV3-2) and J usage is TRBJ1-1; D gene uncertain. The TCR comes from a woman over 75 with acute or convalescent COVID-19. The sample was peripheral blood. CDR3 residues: CASSRIGEGRDTEAFF. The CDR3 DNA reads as TGTGCCAGCAGCCGAATCGGGGAAGGTAGGGACACTGAAGCTTTCTTT.